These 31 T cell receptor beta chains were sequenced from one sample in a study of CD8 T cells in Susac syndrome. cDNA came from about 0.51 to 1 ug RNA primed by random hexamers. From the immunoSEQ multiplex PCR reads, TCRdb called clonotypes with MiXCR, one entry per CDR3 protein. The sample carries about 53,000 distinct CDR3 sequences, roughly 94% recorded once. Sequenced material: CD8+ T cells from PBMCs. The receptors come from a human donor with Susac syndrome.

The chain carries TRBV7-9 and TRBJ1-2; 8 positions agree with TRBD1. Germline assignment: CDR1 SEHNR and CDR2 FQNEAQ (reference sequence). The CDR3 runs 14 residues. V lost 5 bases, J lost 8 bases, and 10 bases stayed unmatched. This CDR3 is CASSPGGAHSGYTF. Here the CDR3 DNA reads TGTGCCAGCAGCCCAGGGGGCGCGCACTCAGGCTACACCTTC.

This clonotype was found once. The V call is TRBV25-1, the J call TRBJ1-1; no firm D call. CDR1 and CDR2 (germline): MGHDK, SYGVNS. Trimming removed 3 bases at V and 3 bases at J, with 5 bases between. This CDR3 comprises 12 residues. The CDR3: CASSEGYTEAFF. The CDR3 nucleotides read TGTGCCAGCAGTGAGGGCTACACTGAAGCTTTCTTT. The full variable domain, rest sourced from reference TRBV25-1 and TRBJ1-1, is EADIYQTPRYLVIGTGKKITLECSQTMGHDKMYWYQQDPGMELHLIHYSYGVNSTEKGDLSSESTVSRIRTEHFPLTLESARPSHTSQYLCASSEGYTEAFFGQGTRLTVV.

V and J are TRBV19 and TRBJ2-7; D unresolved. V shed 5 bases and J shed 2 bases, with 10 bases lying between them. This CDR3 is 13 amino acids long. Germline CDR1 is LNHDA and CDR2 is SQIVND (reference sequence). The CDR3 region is CASSWQHPYEQYF. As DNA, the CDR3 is TGTGCCAGTAGTTGGCAGCATCCCTACGAGCAGTACTTC.

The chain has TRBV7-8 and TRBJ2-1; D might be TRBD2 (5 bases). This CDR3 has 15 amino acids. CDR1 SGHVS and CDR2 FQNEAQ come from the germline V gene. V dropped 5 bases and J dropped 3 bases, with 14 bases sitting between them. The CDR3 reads CASSRAEGNYNEQFF. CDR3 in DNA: TGTGCCAGCAGCCGAGCCGAGGGCAACTACAATGAGCAGTTCTTC.

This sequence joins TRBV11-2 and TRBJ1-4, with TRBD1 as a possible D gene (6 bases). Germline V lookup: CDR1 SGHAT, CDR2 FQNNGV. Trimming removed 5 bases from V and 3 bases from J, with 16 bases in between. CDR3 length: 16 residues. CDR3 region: CASSIYRVPPNEKLFF. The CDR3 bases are TGTGCCAGCAGCATATACAGGGTCCCTCCTAATGAAAAACTGTTTTTT.

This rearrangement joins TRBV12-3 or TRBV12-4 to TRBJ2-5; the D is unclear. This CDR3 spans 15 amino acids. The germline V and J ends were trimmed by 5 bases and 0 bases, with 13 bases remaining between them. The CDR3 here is CASSPQQKYQETQYF. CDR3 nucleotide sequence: TGTGCCAGCAGTCCACAGCAGAAGTACCAAGAGACCCAGTACTTC.

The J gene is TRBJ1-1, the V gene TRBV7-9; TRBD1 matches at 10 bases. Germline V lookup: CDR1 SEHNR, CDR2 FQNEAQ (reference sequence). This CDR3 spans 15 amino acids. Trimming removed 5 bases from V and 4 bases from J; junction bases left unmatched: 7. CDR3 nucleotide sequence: TGTGCCAGCAGCGCTGGGGACAGGGGTGCCACTGAAGCTTTCTTT. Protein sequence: CASSAGDRGATEAFF.

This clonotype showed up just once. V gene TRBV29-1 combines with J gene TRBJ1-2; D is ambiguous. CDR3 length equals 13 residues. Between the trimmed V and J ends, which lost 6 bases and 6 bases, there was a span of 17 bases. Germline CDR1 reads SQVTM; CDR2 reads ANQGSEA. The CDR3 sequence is CSVPHVALDGYTF. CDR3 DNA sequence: TGCAGCGTCCCACATGTCGCCCTAGATGGCTACACCTTC.

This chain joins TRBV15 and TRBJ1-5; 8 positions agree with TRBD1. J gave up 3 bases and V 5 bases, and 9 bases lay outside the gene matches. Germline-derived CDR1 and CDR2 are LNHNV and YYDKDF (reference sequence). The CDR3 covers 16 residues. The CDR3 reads CATSGLGQENNQPQHF. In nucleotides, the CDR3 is TGTGCCACCAGCGGACTGGGACAGGAGAACAATCAGCCCCAGCATTTT.

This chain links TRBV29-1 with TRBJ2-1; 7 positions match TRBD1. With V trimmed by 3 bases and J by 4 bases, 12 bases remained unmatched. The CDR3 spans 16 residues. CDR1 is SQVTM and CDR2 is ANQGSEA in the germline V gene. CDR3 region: CSVEPTGTGDYNEQFF. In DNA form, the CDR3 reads TGCAGCGTTGAGCCGACCGGAACAGGGGATTACAATGAGCAGTTCTTC.

CDR3 protein: CASSLDNRGQETQYF. The CDR3 DNA reads TGCGCCAGCAGCTTGGACAATCGGGGACAAGAGACCCAGTACTTC. This rearrangement joins TRBV5-1 to TRBJ2-5; possibly TRBD2 for D (5 bases). Germline V gene data show CDR1 as SGHRS and CDR2 as YFSETQ. This CDR3 has 15 residues. Trimming stripped 0 bases from V and 2 bases from J, with 11 bases between.

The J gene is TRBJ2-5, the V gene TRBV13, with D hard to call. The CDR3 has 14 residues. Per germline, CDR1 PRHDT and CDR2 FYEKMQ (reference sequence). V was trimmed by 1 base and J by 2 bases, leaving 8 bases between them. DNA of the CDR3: TGTGCCAGCAGCTTAGCGGGCAGTCAAGAGACCCAGTACTTC. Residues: CASSLAGSQETQYF.

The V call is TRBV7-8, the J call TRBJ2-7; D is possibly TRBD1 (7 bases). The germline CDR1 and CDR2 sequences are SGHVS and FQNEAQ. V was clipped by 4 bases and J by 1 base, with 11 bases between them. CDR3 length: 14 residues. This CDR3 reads CASSSAGQSYEQYF. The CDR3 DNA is TGTGCCAGCAGCTCGGCGGGACAGTCCTACGAGCAGTACTTC.

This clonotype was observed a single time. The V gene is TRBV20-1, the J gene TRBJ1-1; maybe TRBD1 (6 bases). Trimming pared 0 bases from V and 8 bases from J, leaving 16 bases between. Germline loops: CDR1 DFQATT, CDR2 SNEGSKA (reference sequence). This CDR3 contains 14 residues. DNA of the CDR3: TGCAGTGCTAGAGATATACAACAGGGCGAAGAAGCTTTCTTT. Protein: CSARDIQQGEEAFF.

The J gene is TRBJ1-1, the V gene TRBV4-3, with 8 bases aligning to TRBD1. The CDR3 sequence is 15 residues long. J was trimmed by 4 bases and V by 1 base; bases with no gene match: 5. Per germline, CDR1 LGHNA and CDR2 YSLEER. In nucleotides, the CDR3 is TGCGCCAGCAGCCAAGTCCCCACAGGGGGCACTGAAGCTTTCTTT. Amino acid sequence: CASSQVPTGGTEAFF.

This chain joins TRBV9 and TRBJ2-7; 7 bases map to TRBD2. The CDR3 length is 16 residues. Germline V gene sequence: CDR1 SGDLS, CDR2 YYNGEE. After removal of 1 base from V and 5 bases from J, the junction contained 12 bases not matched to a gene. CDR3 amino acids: CASSVWSGLTVDEQYF. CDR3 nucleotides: TGTGCCAGCAGCGTATGGTCGGGACTAACCGTGGACGAGCAGTACTTC.

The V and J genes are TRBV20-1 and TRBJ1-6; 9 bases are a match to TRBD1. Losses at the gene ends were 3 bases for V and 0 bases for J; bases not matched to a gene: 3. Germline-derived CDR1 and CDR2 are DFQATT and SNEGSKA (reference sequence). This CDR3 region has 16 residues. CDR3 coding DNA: TGCAGTGCTAGGGGACAGGGAAGCTCCTATAATTCACCCCTCCACTTT. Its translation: CSARGQGSSYNSPLHF.

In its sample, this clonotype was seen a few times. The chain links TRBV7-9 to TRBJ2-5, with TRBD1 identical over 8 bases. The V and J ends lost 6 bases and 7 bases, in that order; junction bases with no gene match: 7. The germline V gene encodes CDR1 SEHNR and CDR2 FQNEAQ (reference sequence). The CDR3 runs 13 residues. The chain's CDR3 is CASRSDRAGTQYF. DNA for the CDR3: TGTGCCAGCAGATCGGACAGGGCGGGGACCCAGTACTTC.

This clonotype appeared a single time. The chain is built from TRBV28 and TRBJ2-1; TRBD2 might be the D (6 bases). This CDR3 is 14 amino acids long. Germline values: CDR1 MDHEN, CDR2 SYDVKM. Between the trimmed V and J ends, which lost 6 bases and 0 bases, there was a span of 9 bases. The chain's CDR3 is CASRDGSSYNEQFF. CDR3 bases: TGTGCCAGCAGAGACGGGAGCTCCTACAATGAGCAGTTCTTC. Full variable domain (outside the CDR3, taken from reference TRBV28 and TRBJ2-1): DVKVTQSSRYLVKRTGEKVFLECVQDMDHENMFWYRQDPGLGLRLIYFSYDVKMKEKGDIPEGYSVSREKKERFSLILESASTNQTSMYLCASRDGSSYNEQFFGPGTRLTVL.

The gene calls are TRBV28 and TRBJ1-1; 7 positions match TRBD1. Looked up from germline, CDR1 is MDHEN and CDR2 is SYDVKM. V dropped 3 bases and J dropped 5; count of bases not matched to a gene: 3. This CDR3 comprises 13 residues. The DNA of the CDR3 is TGTGCCAGCAGTTTGTACAGGGGAACTGAAGCTTTCTTT. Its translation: CASSLYRGTEAFF.

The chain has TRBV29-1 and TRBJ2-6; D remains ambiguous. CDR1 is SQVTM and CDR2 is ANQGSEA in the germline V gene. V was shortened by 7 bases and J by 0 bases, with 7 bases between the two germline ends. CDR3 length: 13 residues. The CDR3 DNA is TGCAGCGCCAAGGCCTCTGGGGCCAACGTCCTGACTTTC. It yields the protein CSAKASGANVLTF.

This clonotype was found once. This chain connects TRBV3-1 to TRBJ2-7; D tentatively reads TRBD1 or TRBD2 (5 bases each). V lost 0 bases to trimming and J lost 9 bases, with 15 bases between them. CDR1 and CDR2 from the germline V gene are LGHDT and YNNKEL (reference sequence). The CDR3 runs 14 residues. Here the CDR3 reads CASSQDFPAGRQYF. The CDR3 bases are TGTGCCAGCAGCCAAGATTTCCCCGCAGGGAGGCAGTACTTC.

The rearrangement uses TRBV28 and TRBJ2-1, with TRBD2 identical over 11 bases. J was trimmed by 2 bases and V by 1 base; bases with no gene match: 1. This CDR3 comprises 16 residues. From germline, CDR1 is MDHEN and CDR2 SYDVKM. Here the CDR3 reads CASSLLLAGAYNEQFF. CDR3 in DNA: TGTGCCAGCAGTTTATTACTAGCGGGGGCCTACAATGAGCAGTTCTTC. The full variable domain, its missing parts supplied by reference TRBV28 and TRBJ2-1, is DVKVTQSSRYLVKRTGEKVFLECVQDMDHENMFWYRQDPGLGLRLIYFSYDVKMKEKGDIPEGYSVSREKKERFSLILESASTNQTSMYLCASSLLLAGAYNEQFFGPGTRLTVL.

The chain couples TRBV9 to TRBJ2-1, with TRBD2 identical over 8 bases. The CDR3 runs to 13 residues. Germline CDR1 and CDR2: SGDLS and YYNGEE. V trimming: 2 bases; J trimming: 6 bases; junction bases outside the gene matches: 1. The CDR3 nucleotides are TGTGCCAGCAGCGTGGCGGGGGGCAATGAGCAGTTCTTC. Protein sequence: CASSVAGGNEQFF.

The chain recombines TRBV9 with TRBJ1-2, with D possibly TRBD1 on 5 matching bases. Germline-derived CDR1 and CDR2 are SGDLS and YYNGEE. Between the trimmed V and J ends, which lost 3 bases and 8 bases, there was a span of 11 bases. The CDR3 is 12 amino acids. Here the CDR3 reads CASSDRSTGYTF. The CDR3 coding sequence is TGTGCCAGCAGCGACAGGAGCACGGGCTACACCTTC.

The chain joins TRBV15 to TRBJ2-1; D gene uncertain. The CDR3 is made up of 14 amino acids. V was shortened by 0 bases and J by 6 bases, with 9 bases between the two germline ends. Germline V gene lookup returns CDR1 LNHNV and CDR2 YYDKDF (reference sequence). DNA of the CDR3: TGTGCCACCAGCAGAGAAAATAGCCTCAATGAGCAGTTCTTC. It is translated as CATSRENSLNEQFF. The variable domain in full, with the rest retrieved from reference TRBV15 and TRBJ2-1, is DAMVIQNPRYQVTQFGKPVTLSCSQTLNHNVMYWYQQKSSQAPKLLFHYYDKDFNNEADTPDNFQSRRPNTSFCFLDIRSPGLGDTAMYLCATSRENSLNEQFFGPGTRLTVL.

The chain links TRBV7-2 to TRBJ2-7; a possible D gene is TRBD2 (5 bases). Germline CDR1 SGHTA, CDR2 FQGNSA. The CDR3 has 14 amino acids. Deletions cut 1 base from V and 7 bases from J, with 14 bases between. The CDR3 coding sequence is TGTGCCAGCAGCTTAGACGTCTTATCGGGGGAGCAGTACTTC. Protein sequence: CASSLDVLSGEQYF.

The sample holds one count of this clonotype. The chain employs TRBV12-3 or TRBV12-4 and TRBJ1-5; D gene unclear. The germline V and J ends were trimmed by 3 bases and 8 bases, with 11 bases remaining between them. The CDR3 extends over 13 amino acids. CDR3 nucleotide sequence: TGTGCCAGCAGTTTCTACTTTATGGAGCCCCAGCATTTT. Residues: CASSFYFMEPQHF.

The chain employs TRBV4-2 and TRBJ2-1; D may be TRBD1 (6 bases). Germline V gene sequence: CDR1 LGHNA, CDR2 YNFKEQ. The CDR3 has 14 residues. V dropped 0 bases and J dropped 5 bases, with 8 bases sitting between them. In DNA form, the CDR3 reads TGTGCCAGCAGCCAAGAGGGGGCAGACAATGAGCAGTTCTTC. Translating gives CASSQEGADNEQFF.

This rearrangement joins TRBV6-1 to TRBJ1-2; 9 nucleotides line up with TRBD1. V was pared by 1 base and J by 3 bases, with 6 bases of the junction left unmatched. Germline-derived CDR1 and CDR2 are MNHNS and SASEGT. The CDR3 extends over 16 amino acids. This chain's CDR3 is CASSEDTTGGDYGYTF. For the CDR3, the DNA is TGTGCCAGCAGTGAAGATACGACAGGGGGGGACTATGGCTACACCTTC.

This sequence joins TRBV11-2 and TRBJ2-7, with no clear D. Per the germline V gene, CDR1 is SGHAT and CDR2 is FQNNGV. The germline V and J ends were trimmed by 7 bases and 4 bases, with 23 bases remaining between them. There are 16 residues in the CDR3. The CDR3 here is CASTLYDGLGIYEQYF. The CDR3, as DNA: TGTGCCAGCACCCTCTACGACGGCCTGGGGATTTACGAGCAGTACTTC.